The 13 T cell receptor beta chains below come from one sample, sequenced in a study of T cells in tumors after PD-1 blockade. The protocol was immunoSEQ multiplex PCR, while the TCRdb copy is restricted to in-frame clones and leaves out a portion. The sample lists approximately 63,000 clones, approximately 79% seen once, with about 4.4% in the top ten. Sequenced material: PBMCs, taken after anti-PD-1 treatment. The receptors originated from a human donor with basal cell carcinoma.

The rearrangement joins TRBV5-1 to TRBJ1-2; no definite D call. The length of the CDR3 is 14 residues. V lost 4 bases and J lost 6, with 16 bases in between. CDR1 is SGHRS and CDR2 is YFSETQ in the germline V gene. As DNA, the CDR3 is TGCGCCAGCAGCCGGGTGCCCGGGGAGGATGGCTACACCTTC. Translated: CASSRVPGEDGYTF.

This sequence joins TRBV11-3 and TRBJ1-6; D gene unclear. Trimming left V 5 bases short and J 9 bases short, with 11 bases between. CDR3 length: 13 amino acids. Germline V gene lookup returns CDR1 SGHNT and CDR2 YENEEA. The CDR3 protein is CASSPDPLSPLHF. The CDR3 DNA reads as TGTGCCAGCAGCCCAGATCCCCTTTCACCCCTCCACTTT.

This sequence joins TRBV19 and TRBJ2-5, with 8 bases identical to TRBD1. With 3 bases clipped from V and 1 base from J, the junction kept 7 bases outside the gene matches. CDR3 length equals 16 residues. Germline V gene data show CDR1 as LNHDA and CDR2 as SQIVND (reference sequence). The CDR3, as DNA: TGTGCCAGTAGTATTTCCGCCCAGGGGGCCCAAGAGACCCAGTACTTC. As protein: CASSISAQGAQETQYF.

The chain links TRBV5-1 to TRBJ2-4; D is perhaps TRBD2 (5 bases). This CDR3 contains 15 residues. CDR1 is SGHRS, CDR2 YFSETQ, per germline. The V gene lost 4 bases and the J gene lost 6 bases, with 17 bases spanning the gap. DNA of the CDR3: TGCGCCAGCAGCCTAGAGGGCCCCGGGGTAAACATTCAGTACTTC. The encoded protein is CASSLEGPGVNIQYF.

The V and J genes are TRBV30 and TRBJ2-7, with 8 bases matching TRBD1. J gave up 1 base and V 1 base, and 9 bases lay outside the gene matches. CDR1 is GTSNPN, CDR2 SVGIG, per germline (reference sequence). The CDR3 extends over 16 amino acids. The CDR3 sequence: CAWSGGTGKTSYEQYF. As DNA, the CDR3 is TGTGCCTGGAGTGGAGGGACAGGTAAAACGTCCTACGAGCAGTACTTC.

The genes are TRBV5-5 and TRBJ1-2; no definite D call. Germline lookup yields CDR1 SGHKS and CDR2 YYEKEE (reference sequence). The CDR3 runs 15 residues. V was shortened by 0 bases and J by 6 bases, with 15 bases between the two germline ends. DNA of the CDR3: TGTGCCAGCAGCTTGGCCCCGGCGGGAAAGGATGGCTACACCTTC. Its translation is CASSLAPAGKDGYTF.

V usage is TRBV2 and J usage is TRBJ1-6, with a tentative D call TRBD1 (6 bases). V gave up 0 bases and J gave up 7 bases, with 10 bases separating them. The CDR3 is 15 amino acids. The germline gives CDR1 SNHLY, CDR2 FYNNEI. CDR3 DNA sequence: TGTGCCAGCAGTGAAGCGGGACAAGTAAATTCACCCCTCCACTTT. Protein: CASSEAGQVNSPLHF. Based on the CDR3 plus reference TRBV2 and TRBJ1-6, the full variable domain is EPEVTQTPSHQVTQMGQEVILRCVPISNHLYFYWYRQILGQKVEFLVSFYNNEISEKSEIFDDQFSVERPDGSNFTLKIRSTKLEDSAMYFCASSEAGQVNSPLHFGNGTRLTVT.

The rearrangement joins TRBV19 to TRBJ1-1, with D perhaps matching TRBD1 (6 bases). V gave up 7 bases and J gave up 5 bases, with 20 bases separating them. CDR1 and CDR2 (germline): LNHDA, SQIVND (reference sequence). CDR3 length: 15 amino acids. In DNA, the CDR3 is TGTGCCAGTACTGACAGGAAAAGCCTTAAGACTGAAGCTTTCTTT. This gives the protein CASTDRKSLKTEAFF.

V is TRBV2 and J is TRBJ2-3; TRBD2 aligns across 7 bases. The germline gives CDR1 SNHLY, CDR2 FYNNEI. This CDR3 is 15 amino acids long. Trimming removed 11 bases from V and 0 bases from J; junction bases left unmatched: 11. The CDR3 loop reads CAFLKGRGSTDTQYF. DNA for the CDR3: TGTGCCTTCCTAAAGGGGCGGGGGAGCACAGATACGCAGTATTTT.

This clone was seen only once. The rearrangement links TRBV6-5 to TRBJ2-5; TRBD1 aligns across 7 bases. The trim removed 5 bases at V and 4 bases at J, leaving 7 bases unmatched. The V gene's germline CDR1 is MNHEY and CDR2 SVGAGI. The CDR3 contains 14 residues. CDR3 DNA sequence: TGTGCCAGCAGTCCCACAGGGGTTGGAGAGACCCAGTACTTC. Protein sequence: CASSPTGVGETQYF.

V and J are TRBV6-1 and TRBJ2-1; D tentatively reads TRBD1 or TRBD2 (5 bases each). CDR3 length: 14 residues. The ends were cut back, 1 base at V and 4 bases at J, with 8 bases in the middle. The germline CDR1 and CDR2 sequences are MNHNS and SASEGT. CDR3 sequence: CASSEVGVYNEQFF. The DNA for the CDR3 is TGTGCCAGCAGTGAAGTGGGGGTTTACAATGAGCAGTTCTTC.

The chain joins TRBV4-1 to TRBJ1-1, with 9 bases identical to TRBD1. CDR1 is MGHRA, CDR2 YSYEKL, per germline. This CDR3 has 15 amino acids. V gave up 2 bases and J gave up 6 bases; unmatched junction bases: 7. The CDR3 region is CASSQIRTGAPEAFF. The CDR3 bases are TGCGCCAGCAGCCAAATTCGGACAGGGGCTCCTGAAGCTTTCTTT.

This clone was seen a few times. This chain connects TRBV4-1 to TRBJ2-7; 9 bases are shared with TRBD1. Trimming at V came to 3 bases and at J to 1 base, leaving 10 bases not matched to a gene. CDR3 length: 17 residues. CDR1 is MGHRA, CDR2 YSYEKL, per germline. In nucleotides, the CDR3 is TGCGCCAGCAGCCATATCCGAACCGGGACAGGGTCCTACGAGCAGTACTTC. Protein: CASSHIRTGTGSYEQYF.